This T cell receptor beta chain stems from a study of CD8 T cells in ankylosing spondylitis. Regarding this clonotype: The antigen remains unidentified.

Making use of molecular barcodes, quantitative 5'-RACE generated TCR beta libraries. TCRdb called the 5' RACE reads again in MiXCR, with one record for every CDR3 protein. The sample has around 150,000 distinct CDR3 sequences, under 45% seen once. Findings of the study overall: Apparently characteristic of ankylosing spondylitis blood was a TCR beta motif (under ten highly homologous variants). Disease-associated clones were reportedly significantly overrepresented in matched ankylosing spondylitis synovial fluid.

Trimming took 5 bases from V and 4 from J, leaving 18 bases between them. The CDR3 is 14 residues long. Germline CDR1 GTSNPN, CDR2 SVGIG (reference sequence). The clonotype was recovered from a male donor with ankylosing spondylitis. This chain uses TRBV30 with TRBJ2-7; D might be TRBD2 (6 bases). The specimen sequenced was synovial fluid, either unsorted or a sorted T cell fraction (not recorded which). CDR3 loop: CAWEFSGYGYEQYF. In DNA form, the CDR3 reads TGTGCCTGGGAGTTTAGCGGATACGGATACGAGCAGTACTTC. The full variable domain, rest sourced from reference TRBV30 and TRBJ2-7, is SQTIHQWPATLVQPVGSPLSLECTVEGTSNPNLYWYRQAAGRGLQLLFYSVGIGQISSEVPQNLSASRPQDRQFILSSKKLLLSDSGFYLCAWEFSGYGYEQYFGPGTRLTVT.